The text below deals with one T cell receptor (beta chain). Its antigen is not known. It was with unique molecular identifiers that the TCRbeta library was prepared. TCRdb independently ran MiXCR on the PCR reads; one entry per CDR3 protein. This table holds approximately 650,000 distinct CDR3 sequences, about 12% found once. The data originate from a study of T-cell reconstitution after alpha-beta-depleted transplantation in children. Study-wide results and caveats: Elevated TCRbeta diversity at day 60 was traced, in some patients, to surviving recipient T cells and thymic progenitors. Newly generated T cells supplied most T-cell counts and diversity one year post-transplant.

The length of the CDR3 is 17 residues. From germline, CDR1 is DFQATT and CDR2 SNEGSKA (reference sequence). V lost 1 base to trimming and J lost 0 bases, with 17 bases between them. Source: PBMCs, taken before TCRalphabeta/CD19-depleted stem cell transplant. The TCR originated in a girl aged 2-9 years with congenital amegakaryocytic thrombocytopenia, due to receive a stem cell transplant. The rearrangement links TRBV20-1 to TRBJ2-3; a weak D match, TRBD1 (5 bases). The CDR3 here is CSARGQGGYASTDTQYF. In DNA, the CDR3 is TGCAGTGCTAGAGGTCAGGGCGGATACGCTAGCACAGATACGCAGTATTTT.